This T cell receptor beta chain derives from a study of blood T cell repertoires in COVID-19. Overall study context: Samples of COVID-19 (acute and convalescent) were obtained from the United States, Italy and Spain.

Unmatched junction bases numbered 8, after V lost 6 bases and J lost 8 bases. The CDR3 extends over 15 amino acids. Germline V gene sequence: CDR1 LNHDA, CDR2 SQIVND (reference sequence). Using immunoSEQ multiplex PCR, the repertoire was profiled, and TCRdb retains in-frame clones only, with some absent. The data contain 45,000 to 55,000 clones, about four fifths of them singletons. The gene calls are TRBV19 and TRBJ2-1; TRBD2 aligns across 12 bases. What was sequenced was peripheral blood. The TCR sequence derives from a man between 45 and 60 years old with acute or convalescent COVID-19. The CDR3 sequence: CASRRALAGGHEQFF. The CDR3 bases are TGTGCCAGTAGACGAGCCCTAGCGGGGGGGCATGAGCAGTTCTTC. Together with reference TRBV19 and TRBJ2-1, the CDR3 gives the full variable domain: DGGITQSPKYLFRKEGQNVTLSCEQNLNHDAMYWYRQDPGQGLRLIYYSQIVNDFQKGDIAEGYSVSREKKESFPLTVTSAQKNPTAFYLCASRRALAGGHEQFFGPGTRLTVL.